What follows are 5 T cell receptor beta chains derived from one specimen sequenced in a study of molecular identifiers for immune sequencing clone quantification. A single record per CDR3 protein comes from TCRdb applying MiXCR to the PCR reads. Found here are hundreds of thousands of distinct CDR3 sequences, about 21% of them singletons; the top ten hold approximately 0.83%. The source material was naive CD8+ T cells from blood, with Jurkat cell RNA spiked in. The subset denotes: FACS-sorted CD8+CD4-CCR7+CD45RA+ naive T cells. Source of these receptors: a human donor in good health. Some libraries in this study had Jurkat cell RNA spiked in.

Comments on this clonotype: A clone one base away is much larger, so this may be a read error. The rearrangement joins TRBV29-1 to TRBJ2-3; 8 bases match TRBD2. CDR3 length: 16 amino acids. V shed 4 bases and J 3 bases; nucleotides not matched to a gene: 12. The germline V gene has CDR1 SQVTM and CDR2 ANQGSEA. The CDR3 sequence: CSVVPWTGGGTDTQYF. DNA for the CDR3: TGCAGCGTTGTACCTTGGACTGGCGGGGGGACAGATACGCAGTATTTT.

This clonotype was seen repeatedly, ten times or more. V and J are TRBV28 and TRBJ1-5; D is unclear. This CDR3 has 15 residues. Between the trimmed V and J ends, which lost 3 bases and 0 bases, there was a span of 9 bases. Germline assignment: CDR1 MDHEN and CDR2 SYDVKM. The CDR3 spells CASSFGQDSNQPQHF. The DNA of the CDR3 is TGTGCCAGCAGTTTTGGTCAGGATAGCAATCAGCCCCAGCATTTT.

To note about this clonotype: This may stem from a read error, because a much larger clone lies one nucleotide away. The gene calls are TRBV19 and TRBJ2-7; D not resolved. Germline loops: CDR1 LNHDA, CDR2 SQIVND (reference sequence). Trimming removed 2 bases at V and 2 bases at J, with 7 bases between. The CDR3 consists of 13 residues. CDR3 sequence (DNA): TGTGCCAGTAGTATATCGTCTACCTACGAGCAGTACTTC. This sequence encodes CASSISSTYEQYF.

This clonotype occurred a few times. The V call is TRBV10-3, the J call TRBJ2-7; tentative D call: TRBD2 (6 bases). The CDR3 extends over 14 amino acids. The V and J ends lost 2 bases and 5 bases respectively, with 13 bases between them. The germline CDR1 and CDR2 sequences are ENHRY and SYGVKD. The CDR3 sequence is CAISEGRASDEQYF. Here the CDR3 DNA reads TGTGCCATCAGTGAGGGCAGGGCTAGCGACGAGCAGTACTTC.

This sequence joins TRBV10-3 and TRBJ1-1; weak D call: TRBD1 (5 bases). Germline V lookup: CDR1 ENHRY, CDR2 SYGVKD. This CDR3 spans 16 amino acids. V lost 2 bases to trimming and J lost 5 bases, with 18 bases between them. CDR3 in amino acids: CAISEERVQGKTEAFF. The DNA for the CDR3 is TGTGCCATCAGTGAGGAAAGGGTCCAGGGTAAAACTGAAGCTTTCTTT.